In this sample, the clone carrying this T cell receptor (beta chain) turned up many times. The protocol attached unique molecular identifiers to individual cDNA molecules. Using its own MiXCR run on the 5' RACE reads, TCRdb lists one record per CDR3 protein. Among approximately 50,000 distinct CDR3 sequences, approximately 9.4% were seen once, and the ten largest hold about 16%. This record belongs to a study of early T cells in non-severe SARS-CoV-2 infection. About the study: Sequencing of bulk RNA from unsorted whole blood was done, without chain pairing.

V lost 3 bases, J lost 0 bases, and 3 bases stayed unmatched. Germline V gene lookup returns CDR1 SGHRS and CDR2 YFSETQ. This CDR3 has 16 amino acids. The rearrangement uses TRBV5-1 and TRBJ2-3; 11 bases line up with TRBD2. The sequencing sample was made of whole blood. This TCR was sampled from an adult who was a healthcare worker with PCR-confirmed SARS-CoV-2 infection or an uninfected control (not recorded which). The CDR3 loop is CASSWGTSGSTDTQYF. The CDR3 DNA reads as TGCGCCAGCAGCTGGGGGACTAGCGGAAGCACAGATACGCAGTATTTT.